Detailed here is one T cell receptor (beta chain). Its antigen is still unknown. The data originate from a study of blood T cells in healthy people across ages. Then a second PCR, running roughly 6 to 12 cycles, was carried out with a sample-barcoded 5' primer and a J-beta primer mix. With 12 random nucleotides, a template-switch adaptor tagged each individual cDNA molecule. No fewer than 3 million CDR3-containing paired-end reads came from each sample. MiXCR, run by TCRdb on the 5' RACE reads, gives a single entry per CDR3 protein. The sample lists around 400,000 distinct CDR3 sequences, approximately 51% occurring once. Points from the study as a whole: Any changes in expanded clonotypes were possibly confounded, as donor CMV status remained unknown.

Each donor was a healthy Caucasian individual from Russia, aged about 6 to 95. Germline V gives CDR1 SGHVS, CDR2 FQNEAQ. The V and J ends lost 5 bases and 6 bases respectively, with 11 bases between them. The CDR3 totals 13 residues. The rearrangement uses TRBV7-8 and TRBJ2-1; no clear D gene. Sequencing was carried out using blood. The clonotype comes from a man aged 60-69 years in good health. CDR3 nucleotide sequence: TGTGCCAGCAGCACGTACAACTCCAATGAGCAGTTCTTC. Translated, it gives CASSTYNSNEQFF.